A selection of T cell receptor beta chains follows, all from one sample in a study of blood T cell repertoires in COVID-19. The repertoire was sequenced with immunoSEQ multiplex PCR; TCRdb's copy has only in-frame clones and lacks some. Of more than 60,000 clones in the sample, around nine tenths were seen once. The sample taken for sequencing was peripheral blood. The receptors shown here come from a human donor in a cohort sampled during active COVID-19. Both conserved end residues are part of each CDR3. A D gene is named only where the DNA matches it firmly. Rows give clone size only sometimes, using once, few, many, or a class for an expanded clone.

>TRBJ1-1|TRBV25-1|NA|NA
CASIPTRGFDTEAFF
TGTGCCAGCATTCCAACGAGGGGGTTCGACACTGAAGCTTTCTTT
>TRBJ2-3|TRBV6-2/TRBV6-3|NA|NA
CASSGPGGVVNTQYF
TGTGCCAGCAGTGGTCCCGGGGGAGTTGTGAATACGCAGTATTTT
>TRBJ2-3|TRBV7-8|few|TRBD2
CASSTLRISGGSDTQYF
TGTGCCAGCAGCACCCTCCGGATTAGCGGGGGGAGCGATACGCAGTATTTT
>TRBJ2-7|TRBV6-5|NA|NA
CASSQRGIEQYF
TGTGCCAGCAGTCAGAGGGGGATTGAGCAGTACTTC
>TRBJ2-2|TRBV9|NA|TRBD1
CASSVGSRGQTGELFF
TGTGCCAGCAGCGTAGGTAGCAGGGGGCAGACCGGGGAGCTGTTTTTT
>TRBJ2-3|TRBV5-1|NA|TRBD2
CASSLATSGGPDTQYF
TGCGCCAGCAGCTTGGCTACTAGCGGGGGGCCGGATACGCAGTATTTT
>TRBJ2-5|TRBV5-4|NA|NA
CASSLGTTETQYF
TGTGCCAGCAGCCTCGGGACAACGGAGACCCAGTACTTC
>TRBJ2-1|TRBV7-2|NA|NA
CASSHRQASAGEQFF
TGTGCCAGCAGCCATCGTCAGGCCAGCGCGGGTGAGCAGTTCTTC
>TRBJ2-3|TRBV5-1|NA|TRBD2
CASSLGLAASTDTQYF
TGCGCCAGCAGCCTCGGACTAGCGGCTAGCACAGATACGCAGTATTTT
>TRBJ1-1|TRBV6-2/TRBV6-3|few|TRBD1
CASSYSMGTVAEAFF
TGTGCCAGCAGTTACTCCATGGGGACAGTTGCTGAAGCTTTCTTT
>TRBJ2-1|TRBV6-2/TRBV6-3|NA|NA
CASSPADWFNEQFF
TGTGCCAGCAGCCCCGCGGACTGGTTCAATGAGCAGTTCTTC
>TRBJ1-1|TRBV29-1|NA|TRBD1
CSVDGRGQGSVNTEAFF
TGCAGCGTTGACGGTAGGGGACAGGGGTCGGTGAACACTGAAGCTTTCTTT
>TRBJ1-2|TRBV6-5|NA|TRBD1
CASSTGTGVSNGYTF
TGTGCCAGCAGCACCGGGACAGGGGTCTCGAATGGCTACACCTTC
>TRBJ2-5|TRBV5-6|NA|TRBD2
CASTRGEETQYF
TGTGCCAGCACCCGGGGGGAAGAGACCCAGTACTTC
>TRBJ1-6|TRBV23-1|NA|TRBD1
CASSQKQGGPLHF
TGCGCCAGCAGTCAAAAACAGGGGGGGCCCCTCCACTTT
>TRBJ1-1|TRBV10-3|once|NA
CGSSRGTNTEAFF
TGTGGCTCCTCGAGAGGTACGAACACTGAAGCTTTCTTT
>TRBJ2-1|TRBV6-2/TRBV6-3|NA|TRBD2
CASSKGLAGGTDEQFF
TGTGCCAGCAGCAAGGGACTAGCGGGGGGCACAGATGAGCAGTTCTTC